The rows below give T cell receptor beta chains drawn from one sample of a study of cytomegalovirus exposure and HLA in healthy donors. Profiling relied on immunoSEQ multiplex PCR, and the TCRdb table lists in-frame clones only, not all of them. The top ten clones hold roughly 0.99% of a sample with around 140,000 clones, 79% of them seen once. Material: PBMCs. These receptors were obtained from a male donor in good health and CMV-seronegative. Both conserved end residues are part of each CDR3. Fields, in order: clone size, D gene, V gene, J gene, CDR3 DNA, CDR3 protein. The D gene is left open where the match is weak. The size of a clone is reported for some rows only, either as once, few or many, or as a class for expanded clones.

size: .
D: TRBD1
V: TRBV6-1
J: TRBJ1-5
DNA: TGTGCCAGCAGGGGGGACAGCCAAGCCCAGCATTTT
CDR3: CASRGDSQAQHF

size: .
D: .
V: TRBV7-8
J: TRBJ1-2
DNA: TGTGCCAGCAGCTTAGCGCAGGGTTCCTTTAACTATGGCTACACCTTC
CDR3: CASSLAQGSFNYGYTF

size: .
D: TRBD1
V: TRBV7-8
J: TRBJ1-2
DNA: TGTGCCAGCAGCTTAGAGGCGACAGGGGGCCGCTATGGCTACACCTTC
CDR3: CASSLEATGGRYGYTF

size: .
D: TRBD1
V: TRBV9
J: TRBJ2-3
DNA: TGTGCCAGCAGCGCGGGGACAGGGGGGGTTACGGATACGCAGTATTTT
CDR3: CASSAGTGGVTDTQYF

size: few
D: TRBD1
V: TRBV6-6
J: TRBJ2-7
DNA: TGTGCCAGCAGGGGGACAGGGGGGTCCTACGAGCAGTACTTC
CDR3: CASRGTGGSYEQYF

size: .
D: .
V: TRBV7-8
J: TRBJ2-7
DNA: TGTGCCAGCAGCTTAATGGTAGCAGCCTACGAGCAGTACTTC
CDR3: CASSLMVAAYEQYF

size: .
D: .
V: TRBV30
J: TRBJ2-2
DNA: TGTGCCTGGGCCCTCTCCCGGGATTTGACCGGGGAGCTGTTTTTT
CDR3: CAWALSRDLTGELFF

size: .
D: .
V: TRBV7-2
J: TRBJ1-3
DNA: TGTGCCAGCAGCTTAGAGGGGGATGGCACCTCTGGAAACACCATATATTTT
CDR3: CASSLEGDGTSGNTIYF

size: few
D: TRBD1
V: TRBV2
J: TRBJ1-5
DNA: TGTGCCAGCACCGGGACAGGGGGCTTTGGTAATCAGCCCCAGCATTTT
CDR3: CASTGTGGFGNQPQHF

size: .
D: TRBD2
V: TRBV4-1
J: TRBJ2-5
DNA: TGCGCCAGCAGCCAGTTTACTAGCGGGGGGGAAGAGACCCAGTACTTC
CDR3: CASSQFTSGGEETQYF

size: once
D: .
V: TRBV6-5
J: TRBJ1-6
DNA: TGTGCCATAAGACGGCAGGTTAATTCACCCCTCCACTTT
CDR3: CAIRRQVNSPLHF

size: few
D: .
V: TRBV6-1
J: TRBJ1-5
DNA: TGTGCCAGCAGTGAAAGGTCAGGGAATCAGCCCCAGCATTTT
CDR3: CASSERSGNQPQHF

size: .
D: .
V: TRBV5-8
J: TRBJ2-7
DNA: TGTGCCAGCAGCCCGCGGACAGAATACGAGCAGTACTTC
CDR3: CASSPRTEYEQYF

size: once
D: TRBD2
V: TRBV7-6
J: TRBJ2-3
DNA: TGTGCCAGCAGCTCCGGACTAGCGGGGGGGAGAGATACGCAGTATTTT
CDR3: CASSSGLAGGRDTQYF

size: once
D: TRBD2
V: TRBV5-4
J: TRBJ2-1
DNA: TGTGCCAGCAGCTACCGACTAGCGGTTAACAATGAGCAGTTCTTC
CDR3: CASSYRLAVNNEQFF

size: .
D: TRBD1
V: TRBV19
J: TRBJ1-2
DNA: TGTGCCAGTAGTGTACAGGGGGCCTTCTATGGCTACACCTTC
CDR3: CASSVQGAFYGYTF

size: .
D: TRBD1
V: TRBV6-6
J: TRBJ2-7
DNA: TGTGCCAGCAGTTACTCGGGGAGGACAGGGGCCTACGAGCAGTACTTC
CDR3: CASSYSGRTGAYEQYF

size: .
D: .
V: TRBV2
J: TRBJ1-1
DNA: TGTGCCAGCACCCGTGAAGCTTTCTTT
CDR3: CASTREAFF

size: .
D: .
V: TRBV10-1
J: TRBJ1-6
DNA: TGCGCCAGCAGTGATGGGGGCTCTTCACCCCTCCACTTT
CDR3: CASSDGGSSPLHF

size: few
D: TRBD2
V: TRBV27
J: TRBJ2-5
DNA: TGTGCCAGCAGTTTATTTACGGGGGGGCCGGGGACCCAGTACTTC
CDR3: CASSLFTGGPGTQYF

size: .
D: TRBD2
V: TRBV2
J: TRBJ2-5
DNA: TGTGCCAGCAGTCAAACCGGGGGGTCACAAGAGACCCAGTACTTC
CDR3: CASSQTGGSQETQYF

size: .
D: .
V: TRBV20-1
J: TRBJ2-5
DNA: TGCAGTGCTGTCTCAGAGACCCAGTACTTC
CDR3: CSAVSETQYF

size: .
D: .
V: TRBV21-1
J: TRBJ2-1
DNA: TGTGCCAGCAGCAAACGGGCTAGCGGGGGCAATAAGTTCTACAATGAGCAGTTCTTC
CDR3: CASSKRASGGNKFYNEQFF

size: .
D: TRBD2
V: TRBV4-1
J: TRBJ2-7
DNA: TGCGCCAGCAGCCAAGATAGGGGAGCGGGGGGCCGCTACGAGCAGTACTTC
CDR3: CASSQDRGAGGRYEQYF

size: .
D: TRBD1
V: TRBV18
J: TRBJ2-6
DNA: TGTGCCAGCTCACCACTTCTGTCGGGACAGCCCTCTGGGGCCAACGTCCTGACTTTC
CDR3: CASSPLLSGQPSGANVLTF

size: .
D: TRBD1
V: TRBV5-6
J: TRBJ1-1
DNA: TGTGCCAGCAGCTCGTGGACAGGGACATATACTGAAGCTTTCTTT
CDR3: CASSSWTGTYTEAFF

size: .
D: TRBD2
V: TRBV29-1
J: TRBJ2-3
DNA: TGCAGCGTTGAATTGGGCCTAGCGGGGGGTCGCACAGATACGCAGTATTTT
CDR3: CSVELGLAGGRTDTQYF

size: .
D: TRBD1
V: TRBV6-1
J: TRBJ1-1
DNA: TGTGCCAGCCAAGGAGGGACAGCCCAGGGCACTGAAGCTTTCTTT
CDR3: CASQGGTAQGTEAFF

size: .
D: .
V: TRBV19
J: TRBJ1-3
DNA: TGTGCCAGTAGTTTCACCTCAGGGGTGGAGAGCACCATATATTTT
CDR3: CASSFTSGVESTIYF

size: .
D: TRBD1
V: TRBV10-2
J: TRBJ1-2
DNA: TGCGCCAGCAGTGTACGGACAGGGAACTATGGCTACACCTTC
CDR3: CASSVRTGNYGYTF

size: .
D: TRBD1
V: TRBV11-2
J: TRBJ1-6
DNA: TGTGCCAGCAGCTTGGGACAGTATAATTCACCCCTCCACTTT
CDR3: CASSLGQYNSPLHF

size: .
D: TRBD2
V: TRBV6-4
J: TRBJ2-1
DNA: TGTGCCAGCAGTGAGGGGGGGCGGGGGGACTACAATGAGCAGTTCTTC
CDR3: CASSEGGRGDYNEQFF

size: .
D: TRBD1
V: TRBV7-2
J: TRBJ2-7
DNA: TGTGCCAGCAGCCTAAGCGGACAGGGGGGGACCTACGAGCAGTACTTC
CDR3: CASSLSGQGGTYEQYF

size: .
D: .
V: TRBV6-1
J: TRBJ1-4
DNA: TGTGCCACCGGGCACAGGGAATCAGAAAAACTGTTTTTT
CDR3: CATGHRESEKLFF

size: .
D: .
V: TRBV2
J: TRBJ2-7
DNA: TGTGCCAGCAGTGGACAGGACGAGCAGTACTTC
CDR3: CASSGQDEQYF

size: .
D: .
V: TRBV19
J: TRBJ1-5
DNA: TGTGCCAGTAGTGTCCGGGACAACAACAATCAGCCCCAGCATTTT
CDR3: CASSVRDNNNQPQHF

size: .
D: .
V: TRBV7-6
J: TRBJ2-5
DNA: TGTGCCAGCAGCTTAAAGCCCAGGGAGGCTCCCCAAGAGACCCAGTACTTC
CDR3: CASSLKPREAPQETQYF